This TCR beta chain was profiled in a study of vaccination and CD4 T cells after COVID-19. Germline V gene data show CDR1 as DFQATT and CDR2 as SNEGSKA (reference sequence). There are 14 residues in the CDR3. Trimming left V 5 bases short and J 2 bases short, with 13 bases between. In its sample, this clonotype ranks as medium-sized. As yet, its antigen is unknown. Treatment of the sample: approximately 11-day PBMC culture with coronavirus spike peptide pools or control peptides (ViraFEST assay). IL-2 at about 9.3 IU/ml and peptide pools at about 9.5 ug/ml were added to PBMCs cultured at a few million per well. The Oncomine TCR Beta short-read assay generated sequence data from the DNA of cultured CD4+ T cells. TCRdb fed the PCR reads into MiXCR, producing one record per CDR3 protein. The sample records approximately 14,000 distinct CDR3 sequences, just over 20% being singletons.

Material: CD4+ T cells from blood, cultured in vitro, obtained before SARS-CoV-2 vaccination. This sequence joins TRBV20-1 and TRBJ2-1, with D unclear. The receptor was isolated from a human donor who received a COVID-19 vaccine. CDR3 nucleotide sequence: TGCAGTGCTCTAGGGTCAGCTACCTACAATGAGCAGTTCTTC. Amino acid sequence: CSALGSATYNEQFF.